This record concerns one T cell receptor beta chain sequence. The antigen is undetermined. The time point here: after dendritic cell vaccination, including at tumor progression/relapse. All glioblastoma patients lacked an isocitrate dehydrogenase mutation. PBMC were collected before vaccination, two weeks after the third vaccination, and at progression. This sample was taken from a study of glioma-infiltrating T cells after dendritic cell vaccination. Looking at the study overall: Three intradermal dendritic cell vaccine injections were given every two weeks.

Generated by immunoSEQ multiplex PCR, the TCRdb table keeps only in-frame clones and is missing some. The sample has almost 90,000 clones, about four fifths seen once; the top ten hold around 7%. Study outcomes and limitations: Patients with more pretreatment TILs had longer time to progression and survival.

V lost 3 bases and J lost 2, with 11 bases in between. This CDR3 comprises 14 residues. From germline, CDR1 is PRHDT and CDR2 FYEKMQ (reference sequence). Sequences were derived from blood, sampled after dendritic cell vaccination. The rearrangement links TRBV13 to TRBJ2-7; maybe TRBD1 (6 bases). The sequence derives from a human donor with glioblastoma. In DNA form, the CDR3 reads TGTGCCAGCAGCTTGGGCTACAGGGCCTACGAGCAGTACTTC. This sequence encodes CASSLGYRAYEQYF.